One sample yielded the 2 T cell receptor beta chains listed below, sequenced in a study of T cell repertoires in cytomegalovirus infection. TCRdb reprocessed the reads with MiXCR, giving one entry per CDR3 protein. The sample yields approximately 500,000 distinct CDR3 sequences, roughly a third seen once. Which antigens these TCRs recognize remains unknown. Sample: cultured PBMCs, taken from culture after CMV antigen stimulation. These receptors all stem from a human donor in good health (CMV status not recorded). Some clones in this sample may be carry-over from other donors' samples.

Only a few counts were recorded for this clonotype. The chain has TRBV12-3 or TRBV12-4 and TRBJ1-2, with D hard to call. V was trimmed by 3 bases and J by 4 bases, leaving 21 bases between them. This CDR3 comprises 17 residues. For the CDR3, the DNA is TGTGCCAGCAGTTTTTCGTCCCCTGTGCAGAATCCCTATGGCTACACCTTC. Translating gives CASSFSSPVQNPYGYTF.

This sequence joins TRBV19 and TRBJ2-2, with 9 bases fitting TRBD1. The CDR3 extends over 18 amino acids. The junction had 8 bases not matched to a gene; V was cut back by 0 bases and J by 3 bases. CDR1 is LNHDA and CDR2 is SQIVND in the germline V gene (reference sequence). Here the CDR3 DNA reads TGTGCCAGTAGTATAGACCCCAGACAGGGGGGATACACCGGGGAGCTGTTTTTT. It yields the protein CASSIDPRQGGYTGELFF.